What follows describes a single TCR beta chain. Its antigen remains unknown. The germline gives CDR1 SGHRS, CDR2 YFSETQ. The CDR3 runs to 13 residues. Trimming left V 5 bases short and J 0 bases short, with 9 bases between. This sample was taken from a study of blood T cells in healthy people across ages. Study outcomes and limitations: Researchers judged that diversity estimates from one million T cells fell short of true values. While age rose, TCR beta diversity per million T cells dropped in a roughly linear way.

A sample-barcoded 5' primer and a J-beta primer mix were used in a second PCR of roughly 6 to 11 cycles. Carrying 12 random nucleotides, a template-switch adaptor labeled each individual cDNA molecule. TCRdb used MiXCR to reprocess the 5' RACE reads, holding one entry per CDR3 protein. Among some 1,800,000 distinct CDR3 sequences, roughly 43% were seen once, and the ten largest hold around 23%. The sequence derives from a human donor in good health. V usage is TRBV5-1 and J usage is TRBJ2-7; D is possibly TRBD2 (5 bases). Source material: blood. CDR3 DNA: TGCGCCAGCAGGGAGGTTACCTCCTACGAGCAGTACTTC. It is translated as CASREVTSYEQYF.